The next 21 T cell receptor beta chains were all read from a single sample in a study of T cells of healthy individuals. TCRdb used MiXCR to reprocess the 5' RACE reads, holding one entry per CDR3 protein. In the table there are approximately 89,000 distinct CDR3 sequences, roughly 5% of which are singletons. The receptor source for this set is a female donor in good health.

This clonotype has at least ten counts. The gene calls are TRBV7-3 and TRBJ2-2; TRBD2 matches 7 bases. Trimming removed 5 bases from V and 4 bases from J; junction bases left unmatched: 7. The CDR3 length is 15 residues. Germline assignment: CDR1 SGHTA and CDR2 FQGTGA. CDR3 residues: CASSPREDTTGELFF. In DNA form, the CDR3 reads TGTGCCAGCAGCCCTCGGGAGGATACCACCGGGGAGCTGTTTTTT.

In this sample, this clonotype turned up many times. CDR3 amino acids: CASSPGITNMNTEAFF. The CDR3 DNA reads as TGTGCCAGCTCACCGGGGATCACCAACATGAACACTGAAGCTTTCTTT. The genes are TRBV18 and TRBJ1-1; no clear D. In germline, CDR1 is KGHSH, CDR2 LQKENI. The germline V and J ends were trimmed by 3 bases and 0 bases, with 14 bases remaining between them. CDR3 length: 16 amino acids.

The CDR3 region has the DNA TGTGCCAGCAGTCGGACAGGGGCTTCGTTGCCCCAGCATTTT. Its translation is CASSRTGASLPQHF. This chain uses TRBV28 with TRBJ1-5; TRBD1 agrees at 9 bases. The CDR3 runs 14 residues. Germline V gene data show CDR1 as MDHEN and CDR2 as SYDVKM. J was trimmed by 9 bases and V by 5 bases; bases with no gene match: 8.

This clonotype was counted between two and nine times. The rearrangement links TRBV28 to TRBJ2-5; the match to TRBD1 covers 8 bases. After removal of 6 bases from V and 3 bases from J, the junction contained 15 bases not matched to a gene. Germline V gene lookup returns CDR1 MDHEN and CDR2 SYDVKM. CDR3 size: 17 residues. CDR3 sequence reads: CASSRRTGQGKKETQYF. The CDR3 region has the DNA TGTGCCAGCAGCCGCCGCACCGGACAGGGAAAAAAAGAGACCCAGTACTTC.

In this sample, this clonotype turned up many times. The chain carries TRBV4-2 and TRBJ2-1, with 10 positions matching TRBD2. Germline CDR1 LGHNA, CDR2 YNFKEQ. The CDR3 contains 17 residues. The V and J ends lost 1 base and 8 bases, in that order; junction bases with no gene match: 11. The CDR3 coding sequence is TGTGCCAGCAGCCAAGGCAAGGATAGCGGGAGGAAGGATGAGCAGTTCTTC. Translation gives CASSQGKDSGRKDEQFF.

In its sample, this clonotype was seen a few times. V gene TRBV25-1 combines with J gene TRBJ1-1; D gene unclear. Between the trimmed V and J ends, which lost 6 bases and 6 bases, there was a span of 26 bases. CDR1 and CDR2 (germline): MGHDK, SYGVNS. CDR3 length equals 17 residues. This chain's CDR3 is CASSPHLLGITGAEAFF. CDR3 nucleotide sequence: TGTGCCAGCAGCCCACACCTACTCGGCATCACCGGCGCTGAAGCTTTCTTT.

Worth noting for this clonotype: This may come from a read error, since a much larger clone is one base off. CDR3 bases: TGCAGCGTCGGAAGCTGGTGCGAGCAGTACTTC. Its protein is CSVGSWCEQYF. The rearrangement links TRBV29-1 to TRBJ2-7; D is uncertain. This CDR3 has 11 amino acids. Germline V gives CDR1 SQVTM, CDR2 ANQGSEA. V gave up 6 bases and J gave up 6 bases, with 12 bases separating them.

At least ten counts were recorded for this clonotype. V usage is TRBV7-3 and J usage is TRBJ2-7; 8 bases are shared with TRBD2. Germline V gene sequence: CDR1 SGHTA, CDR2 FQGTGA. CDR3 length equals 14 residues. V lost 0 bases, J lost 7 bases, and 5 bases stayed unmatched. The CDR3 region is CASSLTAGALEQYF. The CDR3 nucleotides are TGTGCCAGCAGCTTAACAGCGGGAGCTCTGGAGCAGTACTTC.

This clonotype was seen at least ten times. J is TRBJ2-3 and V is TRBV24-1, with a weak D call TRBD2 (6 bases). The length of the CDR3 is 13 residues. Looked up from germline, CDR1 is KGHDR and CDR2 is SFDVKD. V lost 4 bases, J lost 6 bases, and 10 bases lay in between. The CDR3 protein is CATSDWDFDTQYF. The CDR3, as DNA: TGTGCCACCAGTGACTGGGACTTCGATACGCAGTATTTT.

A word on this clonotype: A junction end diverges from the germline sequence, so it may reflect a read error. This rearrangement joins TRBV6-6 to TRBJ1-1; no clear D. CDR1 and CDR2 (germline): MNHNY, SVGAGI (reference sequence). The CDR3 length is 13 residues. CDR3 in amino acids: CASSYPTNIEAFF. The CDR3 DNA is TGTGCCAGCAGTTACCCTACTAACATTGAAGCTTTCTTT.

This clonotype occurred many times. The chain carries TRBV9 and TRBJ1-1, with D unresolved. Germline CDR1 and CDR2: SGDLS and YYNGEE. The CDR3 consists of 12 residues. Trimming shortened V by 4 bases and J by 7 bases, and 11 bases separated the two germline ends. The CDR3 DNA reads as TGTGCCAGCAGCCCAAGCGACAATGAAGCTTTCTTT. It is translated as CASSPSDNEAFF.

There are many counts of this clonotype. This rearrangement joins TRBV28 to TRBJ2-7; 12 bases match TRBD2. Germline values: CDR1 MDHEN, CDR2 SYDVKM. The CDR3 is 14 amino acids. J lost 11 bases, V lost 6 bases, and 11 bases had no gene match. DNA for the CDR3: TGTGCCAGCAGCCGACTAGCGGGAGCCCTTCCCGAGTACTTC. It encodes CASSRLAGALPEYF.

This clonotype showed up just a few times. V gene TRBV27 combines with J gene TRBJ2-2; TRBD1 matches at 7 bases. The CDR3 spans 15 residues. J lost 5 bases, V lost 3 bases, and 6 bases had no gene match. Germline values: CDR1 MNHEY, CDR2 SMNVEV (reference sequence). The CDR3 loop is CASSFVTGWTGELFF. CDR3 sequence (DNA): TGTGCCAGCAGTTTCGTGACAGGGTGGACCGGGGAGCTGTTTTTT.

This clonotype came up a few times. The V and J genes are TRBV5-1 and TRBJ1-4; 7 bases match TRBD1. Germline V gene lookup returns CDR1 SGHRS and CDR2 YFSETQ. V lost 4 bases to trimming and J lost 3 bases; unmatched junction nucleotides: 3. The CDR3 consists of 14 residues. CDR3 sequence reads: CASSRDSANEKLFF. CDR3 bases: TGCGCCAGCAGCCGGGACAGCGCTAATGAAAAACTGTTTTTT.

The table lists this clonotype with a few counts. V and J are TRBV24-1 and TRBJ2-3, with D maybe TRBD1 (6 bases). Germline loops: CDR1 KGHDR, CDR2 SFDVKD. CDR3 length: 16 residues. The ends were cut back, 4 bases at V and 5 bases at J, with 18 bases in the middle. The CDR3 here is CATSDLDSPAGDTQYF. DNA for the CDR3: TGTGCCACCAGTGACCTGGACAGTCCGGCAGGAGATACGCAGTATTTT.

The sample holds many counts of this clonotype. The DNA of the CDR3 is TGTGCCATCAGTGAAAGAGGTGTCAATGAGCAGTTCTTC. Translated: CAISERGVNEQFF. The rearrangement links TRBV10-3 to TRBJ2-1; D unclear. Germline-derived CDR1 and CDR2 are ENHRY and SYGVKD. The V end was cut by 3 bases, the J end by 6 bases, with 9 bases between. The CDR3 sequence is 13 residues long.

This clonotype was detected many times. Here the CDR3 DNA reads TGTGCCTGGAGTGCCGGGACTCGCAGAACCGGGGAGCTGTTTTTT. It translates to CAWSAGTRRTGELFF. The chain combines TRBV30 with TRBJ2-2, with D perhaps TRBD2 (6 bases). Per germline, CDR1 GTSNPN and CDR2 SVGIG (reference sequence). The CDR3 contains 15 residues. V lost 1 base and J 5 bases, leaving 14 bases between the germline ends.

This clonotype has ten or more counts. The rearrangement uses TRBV20-1 and TRBJ2-1; 8 positions agree with TRBD2. This CDR3 comprises 11 residues. CDR1 DFQATT and CDR2 SNEGSKA come from the germline V gene (reference sequence). The CDR3 reads CSWPGGDEQFF. CDR3 sequence (DNA): TGCAGCTGGCCCGGGGGGGATGAGCAGTTCTTC.

The chain links TRBV6-2 or TRBV6-3 to TRBJ1-1; D gene uncertain. The germline V gene has CDR1 MNHEY and CDR2 SVGEGT. The CDR3 consists of 14 residues. The germline V and J ends were trimmed by 2 bases and 5 bases, with 12 bases remaining between them. The CDR3 sequence is CASSYDRFRTEAFF. DNA for the CDR3: TGTGCCAGCAGTTACGATCGATTTCGGACTGAAGCTTTCTTT.

This clonotype turned up a few times. V and J are TRBV7-8 and TRBJ2-5; D possibly corresponds to TRBD1 (6 bases). Looked up from germline, CDR1 is SGHVS and CDR2 is FQNEAQ. Between the trimmed V and J ends, which lost 5 bases and 5 bases, there was a span of 12 bases. The CDR3 consists of 13 residues. CDR3 DNA: TGTGCCAGCAGCCGAGGGACACTCGAGACCCAGTACTTC. Protein product: CASSRGTLETQYF.

This clonotype was counted many times. The chain carries TRBV27 and TRBJ2-7; TRBD2 agrees at 8 bases. After removal of 5 bases from V and 0 bases from J, the junction contained 9 bases not matched to a gene. CDR1 MNHEY and CDR2 SMNVEV come from the germline V gene (reference sequence). The CDR3 contains 16 residues. The CDR3 region is CASSPVRGGFSYEQYF. CDR3 in DNA: TGTGCCAGCAGTCCCGTACGGGGGGGGTTCTCCTACGAGCAGTACTTC.